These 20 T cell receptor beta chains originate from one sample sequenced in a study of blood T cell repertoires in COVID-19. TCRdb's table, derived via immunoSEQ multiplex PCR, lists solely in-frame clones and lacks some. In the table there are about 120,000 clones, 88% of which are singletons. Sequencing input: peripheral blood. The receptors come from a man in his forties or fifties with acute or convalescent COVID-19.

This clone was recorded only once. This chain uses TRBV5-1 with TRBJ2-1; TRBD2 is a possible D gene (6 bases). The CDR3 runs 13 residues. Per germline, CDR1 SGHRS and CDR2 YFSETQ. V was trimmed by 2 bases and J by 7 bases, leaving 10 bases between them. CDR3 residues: CASSFSGENEQFF. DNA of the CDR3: TGCGCCAGCAGCTTTTCGGGGGAGAATGAGCAGTTCTTC.

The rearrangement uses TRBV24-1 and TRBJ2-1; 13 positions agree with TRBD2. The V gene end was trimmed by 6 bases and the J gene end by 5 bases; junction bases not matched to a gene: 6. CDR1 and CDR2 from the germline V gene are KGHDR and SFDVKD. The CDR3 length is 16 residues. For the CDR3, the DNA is TGTGCCACCAGTAGGACTAGCGGGAGAGTGCACAATGAGCAGTTCTTC. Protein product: CATSRTSGRVHNEQFF.

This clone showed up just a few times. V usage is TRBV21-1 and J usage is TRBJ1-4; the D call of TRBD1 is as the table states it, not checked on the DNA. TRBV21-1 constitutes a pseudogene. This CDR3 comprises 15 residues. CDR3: CASPYQGARNEKLFF. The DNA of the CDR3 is TGTGCCAGCCCATACCAGGGGGCGAGGAATGAAAAACTGTTTTTT.

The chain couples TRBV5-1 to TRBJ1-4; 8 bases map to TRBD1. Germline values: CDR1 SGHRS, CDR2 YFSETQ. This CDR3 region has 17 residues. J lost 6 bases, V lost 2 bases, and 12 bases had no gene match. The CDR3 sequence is CASSLFSSGGADEKLFF. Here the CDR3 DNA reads TGCGCCAGCAGCTTATTTAGCTCAGGGGGCGCAGATGAAAAACTGTTTTTT. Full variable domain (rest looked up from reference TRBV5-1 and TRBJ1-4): KAGVTQTPRYLIKTRGQQVTLSCSPISGHRSVSWYQQTPGQGLQFLFEYFSETQRNKGNFPGRFSGRQFSNSRSEMNVSTLELGDSALYLCASSLFSSGGADEKLFFGSGTQLSVL.

The CDR3 coding sequence is TGCGCCAGCAGGGTGGGCCTCTCCTACGAGCAGTACTTC. It yields the protein CASRVGLSYEQYF. The chain employs TRBV5-1 and TRBJ2-7; D is unclear. CDR3 length: 13 residues. Germline CDR1 SGHRS, CDR2 YFSETQ. V was clipped by 5 bases and J by 0 bases, with 9 bases between them.

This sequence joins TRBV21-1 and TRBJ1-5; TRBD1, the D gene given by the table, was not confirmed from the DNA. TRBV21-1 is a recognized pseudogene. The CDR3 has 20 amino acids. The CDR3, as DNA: TGTGCCAGCAGCAAAAATGGCTTGAGGGCGGGACAGGGGTTCAATCAGCCCCAGCATTTT. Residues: CASSKNGLRAGQGFNQPQHF.

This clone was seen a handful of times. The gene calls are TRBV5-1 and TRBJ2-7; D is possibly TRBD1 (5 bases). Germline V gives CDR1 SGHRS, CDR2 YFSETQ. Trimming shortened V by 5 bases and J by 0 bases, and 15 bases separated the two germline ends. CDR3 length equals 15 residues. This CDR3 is CASSPTGWASYEQYF. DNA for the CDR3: TGCGCCAGCAGTCCTACAGGATGGGCCTCCTACGAGCAGTACTTC.

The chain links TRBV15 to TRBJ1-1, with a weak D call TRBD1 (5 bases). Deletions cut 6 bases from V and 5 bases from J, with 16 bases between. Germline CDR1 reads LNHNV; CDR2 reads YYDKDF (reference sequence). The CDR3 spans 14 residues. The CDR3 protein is CATRRSGERTEAFF. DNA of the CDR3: TGTGCCACCAGGAGATCGGGGGAAAGGACTGAAGCTTTCTTT.

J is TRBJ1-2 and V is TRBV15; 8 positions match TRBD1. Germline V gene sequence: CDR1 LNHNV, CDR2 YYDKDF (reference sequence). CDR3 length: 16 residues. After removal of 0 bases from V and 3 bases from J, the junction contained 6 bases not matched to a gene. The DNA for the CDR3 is TGTGCCACCAGCAGAGATTGGACAGGGAAAGACTATGGCTACACCTTC. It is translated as CATSRDWTGKDYGYTF.

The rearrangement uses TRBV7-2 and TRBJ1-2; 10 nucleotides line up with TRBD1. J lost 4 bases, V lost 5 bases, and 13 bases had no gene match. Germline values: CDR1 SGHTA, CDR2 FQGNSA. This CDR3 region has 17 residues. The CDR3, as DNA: TGTGCCAGCAGCCTGGTAGGGACAGGGGCTACTCCCTATGGCTACACCTTC. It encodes CASSLVGTGATPYGYTF.

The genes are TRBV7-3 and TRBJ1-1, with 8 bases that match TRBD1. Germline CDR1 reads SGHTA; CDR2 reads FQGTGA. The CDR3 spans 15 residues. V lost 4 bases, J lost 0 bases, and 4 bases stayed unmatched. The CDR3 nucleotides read TGTGCCAGCAGCTGGGACAGGCCCATGAACACTGAAGCTTTCTTT. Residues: CASSWDRPMNTEAFF.

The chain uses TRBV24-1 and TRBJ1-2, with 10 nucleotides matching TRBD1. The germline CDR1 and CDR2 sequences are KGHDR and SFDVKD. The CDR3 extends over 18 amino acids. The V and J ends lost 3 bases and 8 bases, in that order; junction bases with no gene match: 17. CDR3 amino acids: CATSDPAGTGVFSDGYTF. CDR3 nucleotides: TGTGCCACCAGTGATCCGGCCGGGACAGGGGTGTTCTCGGACGGCTACACCTTC.

CDR3: CASSWTSGSSETQYF. DNA for the CDR3: TGTGCCAGCAGTTGGACTAGCGGGAGTTCGGAGACCCAGTACTTC. V and J are TRBV6-5 and TRBJ2-5, with 13 bases aligning to TRBD2. CDR3 length: 15 amino acids. Germline V gene sequence: CDR1 MNHEY, CDR2 SVGAGI. Unmatched junction bases numbered 4, after V lost 4 bases and J lost 5 bases.

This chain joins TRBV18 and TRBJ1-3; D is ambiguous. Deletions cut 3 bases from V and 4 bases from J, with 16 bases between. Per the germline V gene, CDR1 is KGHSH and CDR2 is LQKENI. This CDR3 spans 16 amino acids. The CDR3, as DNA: TGTGCCAGCTCACCTACCCACACACGGGAAGGAAACACCATATATTTT. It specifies CASSPTHTREGNTIYF.

In nucleotides, the CDR3 is TGTGCCAGCAGCCCTTCAGGGGGCGCAGGCTATGGCTACACCTTC. This encodes CASSPSGGAGYGYTF. The J gene is TRBJ1-2, the V gene TRBV5-4; TRBD1 matches at 8 bases. Per germline, CDR1 SGHNT and CDR2 YYREEE (reference sequence). The J segment lost 4 bases and the V segment lost 4 bases, leaving 9 bases of the junction unmatched. The CDR3 is 15 amino acids.

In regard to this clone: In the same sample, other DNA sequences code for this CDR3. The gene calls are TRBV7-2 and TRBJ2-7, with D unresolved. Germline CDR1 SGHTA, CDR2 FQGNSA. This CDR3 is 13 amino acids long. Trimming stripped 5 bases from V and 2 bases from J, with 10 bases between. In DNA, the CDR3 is TGTGCCAGCAGCCCCGTGGGCCCCTACGAGCAGTACTTC. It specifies CASSPVGPYEQYF.

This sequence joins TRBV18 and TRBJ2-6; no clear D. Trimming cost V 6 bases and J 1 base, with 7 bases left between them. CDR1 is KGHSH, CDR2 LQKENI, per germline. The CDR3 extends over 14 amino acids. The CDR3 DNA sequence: TGTGCCAGCTCCCTCGGTTCTGGGGCCAACGTCCTGACTTTC. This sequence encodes CASSLGSGANVLTF. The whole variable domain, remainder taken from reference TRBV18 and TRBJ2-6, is NAGVMQNPRHLVRRRGQEARLRCSPMKGHSHVYWYRQLPEEGLKFMVYLQKENIIDESGMPKERFSAEFPKEGPSILRIQQVVRGDSAAYFCASSLGSGANVLTFGAGSRLTVL.

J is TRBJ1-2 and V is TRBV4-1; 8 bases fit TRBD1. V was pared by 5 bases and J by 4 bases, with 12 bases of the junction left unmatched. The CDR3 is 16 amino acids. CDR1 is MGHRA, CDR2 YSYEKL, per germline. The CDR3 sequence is CASSAGLAGGVYGYTF. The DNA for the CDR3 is TGCGCCAGCAGCGCAGGGCTGGCAGGGGGCGTCTATGGCTACACCTTC.

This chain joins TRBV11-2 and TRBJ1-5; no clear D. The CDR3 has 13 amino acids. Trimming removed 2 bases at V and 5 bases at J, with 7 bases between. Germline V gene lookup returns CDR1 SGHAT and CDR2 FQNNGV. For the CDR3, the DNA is TGTGCCAGCAGCTTACAACAGCATCAGCCCCAGCATTTT. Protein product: CASSLQQHQPQHF.

The CDR3 nucleotides are TGTGCCAGTAGTGAAACCGGGACAGGGGTCTCACCCCTCCACTTT. Translation: CASSETGTGVSPLHF. This sequence joins TRBV19 and TRBJ1-6; TRBD1 aligns across 10 bases. The germline V gene has CDR1 LNHDA and CDR2 SQIVND (reference sequence). The CDR3 length is 15 residues. The J segment lost 10 bases and the V segment lost 5 bases, leaving 8 bases of the junction unmatched.